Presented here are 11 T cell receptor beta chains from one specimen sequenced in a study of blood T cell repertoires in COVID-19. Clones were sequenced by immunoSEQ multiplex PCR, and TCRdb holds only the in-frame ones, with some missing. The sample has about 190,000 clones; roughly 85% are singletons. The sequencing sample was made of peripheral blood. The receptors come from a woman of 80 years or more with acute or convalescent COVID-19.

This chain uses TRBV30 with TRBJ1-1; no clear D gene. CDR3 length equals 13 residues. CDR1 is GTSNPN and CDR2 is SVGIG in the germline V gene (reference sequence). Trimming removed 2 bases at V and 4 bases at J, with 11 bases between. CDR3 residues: CAWSFRVGTEAFF. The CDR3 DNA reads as TGTGCCTGGAGTTTTCGGGTGGGCACTGAAGCTTTCTTT.

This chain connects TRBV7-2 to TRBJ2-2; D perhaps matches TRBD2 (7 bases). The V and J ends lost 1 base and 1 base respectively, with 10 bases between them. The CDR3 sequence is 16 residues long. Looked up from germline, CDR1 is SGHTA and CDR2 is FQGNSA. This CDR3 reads CASSLVGGVNTGELFF. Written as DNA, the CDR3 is TGTGCCAGCAGCTTAGTAGGGGGGGTGAACACCGGGGAGCTGTTTTTT.

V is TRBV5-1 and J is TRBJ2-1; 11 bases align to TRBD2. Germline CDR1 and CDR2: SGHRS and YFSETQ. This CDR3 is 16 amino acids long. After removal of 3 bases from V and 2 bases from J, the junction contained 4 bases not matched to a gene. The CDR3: CASSSVAGGPYNEQFF. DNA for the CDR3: TGCGCCAGCAGCTCCGTAGCGGGAGGGCCCTACAATGAGCAGTTCTTC.

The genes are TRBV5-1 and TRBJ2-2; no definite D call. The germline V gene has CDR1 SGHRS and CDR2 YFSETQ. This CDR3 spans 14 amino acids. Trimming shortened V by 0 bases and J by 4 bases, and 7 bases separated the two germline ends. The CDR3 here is CASSLGHSTGELFF. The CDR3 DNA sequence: TGCGCCAGCAGCTTGGGACACTCCACCGGGGAGCTGTTTTTT.

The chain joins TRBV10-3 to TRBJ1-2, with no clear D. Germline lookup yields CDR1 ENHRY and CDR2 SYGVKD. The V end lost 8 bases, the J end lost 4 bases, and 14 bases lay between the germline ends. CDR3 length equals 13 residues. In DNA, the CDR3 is TGTGCCATCTGCAAGGGCGAGGGCTATGGCTACACCTTC. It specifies CAICKGEGYGYTF.

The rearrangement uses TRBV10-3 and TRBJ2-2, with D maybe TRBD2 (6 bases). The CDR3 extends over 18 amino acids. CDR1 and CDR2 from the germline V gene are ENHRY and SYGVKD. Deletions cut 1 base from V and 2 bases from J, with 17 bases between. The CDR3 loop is CAISEWRGEALNTGELFF. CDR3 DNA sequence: TGTGCCATCAGTGAGTGGAGAGGGGAGGCCCTTAACACCGGGGAGCTGTTTTTT.

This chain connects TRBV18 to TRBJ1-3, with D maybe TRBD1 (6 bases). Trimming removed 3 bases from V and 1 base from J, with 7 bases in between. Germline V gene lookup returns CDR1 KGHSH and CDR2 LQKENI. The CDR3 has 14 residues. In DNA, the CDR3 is TGTGCCAGCTCACCCGACAGGTCTGGAAACACCATATATTTT. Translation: CASSPDRSGNTIYF.

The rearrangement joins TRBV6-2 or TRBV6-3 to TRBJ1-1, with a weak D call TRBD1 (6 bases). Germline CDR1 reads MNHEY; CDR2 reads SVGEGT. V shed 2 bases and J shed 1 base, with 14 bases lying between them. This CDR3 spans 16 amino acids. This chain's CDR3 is CASSYPAGVGNTEAFF. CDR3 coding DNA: TGTGCCAGCAGTTACCCCGCAGGGGTAGGGAACACTGAAGCTTTCTTT.

In DNA form, the CDR3 reads TGTGCCAGCAGGAGGAAGGCGACCTTGGGGCAGTTCTTC. It yields the protein CASRRKATLGQFF. The chain uses TRBV28 and TRBJ2-1; no clear D gene. Germline lookup yields CDR1 MDHEN and CDR2 SYDVKM. V dropped 6 bases and J dropped 12 bases, with 18 bases sitting between them. The CDR3 consists of 13 residues.

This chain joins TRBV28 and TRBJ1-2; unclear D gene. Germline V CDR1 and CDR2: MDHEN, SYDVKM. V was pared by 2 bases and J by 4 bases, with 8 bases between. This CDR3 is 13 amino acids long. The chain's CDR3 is CASSLRGSYGYTF. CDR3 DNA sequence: TGTGCCAGCAGTTTACGAGGTTCCTATGGCTACACCTTC.

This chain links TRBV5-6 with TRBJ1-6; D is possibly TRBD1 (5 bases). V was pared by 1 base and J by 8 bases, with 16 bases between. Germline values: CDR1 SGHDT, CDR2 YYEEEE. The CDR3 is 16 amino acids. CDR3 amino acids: CASSLKTAVFYSPLHF. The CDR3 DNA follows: TGTGCCAGCAGCTTGAAGACAGCCGTATTTTATTCACCCCTCCACTTT.